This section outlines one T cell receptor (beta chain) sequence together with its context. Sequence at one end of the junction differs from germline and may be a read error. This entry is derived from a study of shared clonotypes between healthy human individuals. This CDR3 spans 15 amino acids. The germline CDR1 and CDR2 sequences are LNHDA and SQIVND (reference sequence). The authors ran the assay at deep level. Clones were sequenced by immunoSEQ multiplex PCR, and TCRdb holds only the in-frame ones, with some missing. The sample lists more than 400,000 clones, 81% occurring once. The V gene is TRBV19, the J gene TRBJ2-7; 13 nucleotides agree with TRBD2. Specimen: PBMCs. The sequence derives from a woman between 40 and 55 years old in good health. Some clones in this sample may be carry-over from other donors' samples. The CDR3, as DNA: TGTGCCAGTAGCATAGGACTAGCGGGAGTCTACGAGCAGTACTTC. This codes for CASSIGLAGVYEQYF.